One sample yielded the 15 T cell receptor beta chains listed below, sequenced in a study of vaccination and CD4 T cells after COVID-19. CD4+ T cells that had been cultured provided DNA sequenced with the Oncomine TCR Beta short-read assay. It was cultured CD4+ T cells from which genomic DNA was extracted. One entry per CDR3 protein, called by TCRdb with MiXCR from the PCR reads. Found here are around 7,200 distinct CDR3 sequences, roughly a third of them singletons; the top ten hold approximately 15%. No antigen has been assigned to these receptors. Sample treatment: approximately nine-day PBMC culture with coronavirus spike peptide pools or control peptides (ViraFEST assay). The collection of CD4+ T cells from the unexposed donor took place before the COVID-19 pandemic (2011-2018). Sequencing input: CD4+ T cells from blood, cultured in vitro. These receptors were taken from a human donor in good health.

About this clonotype itself: The junction differs from germline at one of its ends, possibly a read error. The chain couples TRBV7-7 to TRBJ2-2; no clear D gene. Germline lookup yields CDR1 SSHAT and CDR2 FNYEAQ (reference sequence). CDR3 length: 10 residues. The CDR3 protein is CASTPGELFF. The CDR3 nucleotides read TGTGCTAGCACCCCCGGGGAGCTGTTTTTT.

The rearrangement links TRBV28 to TRBJ2-1; D uncertain. The V end lost 6 bases, the J end lost 0 bases, and 6 bases lay between the germline ends. The CDR3 spans 13 residues. Germline V lookup: CDR1 MDHEN, CDR2 SYDVKM. The CDR3, as DNA: TGTGCCAGCAGGGAACTCTCCTACAATGAGCAGTTCTTC. It yields the protein CASRELSYNEQFF.

The chain has TRBV28 and TRBJ2-3; 8 bases map to TRBD1. J gave up 4 bases and V 6 bases, and 3 bases lay outside the gene matches. The CDR3 is 13 amino acids. The germline V gene has CDR1 MDHEN and CDR2 SYDVKM. The CDR3 loop reads CASRKTGADTQYF. For the CDR3, the DNA is TGTGCCAGCAGGAAGACAGGGGCAGATACGCAGTATTTT.

This clonotype was counted between two and nine times. This rearrangement joins TRBV7-3 to TRBJ2-3; TRBD1 is a possible D gene (5 bases). V was cut by 2 bases and J by 1 base, with 10 bases left in between. The CDR3 consists of 15 residues. Per the germline V gene, CDR1 is SGHTA and CDR2 is FQGTGA. CDR3 residues: CASSLFQGRTDTQYF. The DNA of the CDR3 is TGTGCCAGCAGCTTATTCCAGGGCCGCACAGATACGCAGTATTTT.

The rearrangement joins TRBV10-2 to TRBJ1-1; 8 nucleotides match TRBD1. Germline loops: CDR1 WSHSY, CDR2 SAAADI. The CDR3 is made up of 13 amino acids. V shed 8 bases and J 1 base; nucleotides not matched to a gene: 3. CDR3 nucleotides: TGCGCCAGCTTCGGACAGGGGAACACTGAAGCTTTCTTT. The encoded protein is CASFGQGNTEAFF.

This sequence joins TRBV7-6 and TRBJ2-7; D unresolved. The germline V and J ends were trimmed by 1 base and 1 base, with 8 bases remaining between them. This CDR3 contains 14 residues. CDR1 SGHVS and CDR2 FNYEAQ come from the germline V gene. Here the CDR3 DNA reads TGTGCCAGCAGCTTAGTGGTCTCTTCCTACGAGCAGTACTTC. This gives the protein CASSLVVSSYEQYF.

The chain uses TRBV28 and TRBJ1-1; D may be TRBD1 (5 bases). The CDR3 totals 15 residues. Trimming left V 4 bases short and J 10 bases short, with 22 bases between. CDR1 is MDHEN, CDR2 SYDVKM, per germline. CDR3: CASSSTPGLPFAAFF. In nucleotides, the CDR3 is TGTGCCAGCAGTTCTACCCCGGGACTCCCGTTTGCAGCTTTCTTT.

This clonotype was counted only a few times. The rearrangement links TRBV27 to TRBJ2-7, with TRBD1 as a possible D gene (5 bases). Per germline, CDR1 MNHEY and CDR2 SMNVEV (reference sequence). V lost 3 bases and J lost 2, with 17 bases in between. The CDR3 is 16 residues long. CDR3 in DNA: TGTGCCAGCAGTTTCCTGGCTAGGGGTCCTACCTACGAGCAGTACTTC. Translated, it gives CASSFLARGPTYEQYF.

This clonotype has a handful of counts. The V call is TRBV20-1, the J call TRBJ2-1; D is unclear. The CDR3 has 12 residues. Germline CDR1 is DFQATT and CDR2 is SNEGSKA (reference sequence). With 2 bases removed from V and 9 bases from J, the gap between germline ends came to 11 bases. This CDR3 reads CSARSGRSEQFF. The CDR3 DNA sequence: TGCAGTGCTAGATCGGGTCGGAGTGAGCAGTTCTTC.

This chain connects TRBV28 to TRBJ1-1; D gene ambiguous. The CDR3 consists of 13 residues. V was clipped by 6 bases and J by 1 base, with 9 bases between them. Per the germline V gene, CDR1 is MDHEN and CDR2 is SYDVKM. In DNA form, the CDR3 reads TGTGCCAGCAGACCGGACCCGAACACTGAAGCTTTCTTT. Its protein is CASRPDPNTEAFF.

The chain uses TRBV30 and TRBJ2-1; the D is unclear. Germline V CDR1 and CDR2: GTSNPN, SVGIG (reference sequence). The length of the CDR3 is 10 residues. The ends were cut back, 6 bases at V and 7 bases at J, with 7 bases in the middle. Here the CDR3 reads CACYSNEQFF. The DNA of the CDR3 is TGTGCCTGCTATTCGAATGAGCAGTTCTTC.

The rearrangement joins TRBV6-4 to TRBJ2-5, with TRBD1 matching 8 bases. The CDR3 runs 15 residues. V lost 3 bases to trimming and J lost 4 bases; unmatched junction nucleotides: 7. CDR1 and CDR2 from the germline V gene are MRHNA and SNTAGT. In nucleotides, the CDR3 is TGTGCCAGCAGTGAGGTTGCAGGGGGCGGAGAGACCCAGTACTTC. Its protein is CASSEVAGGGETQYF.

The rearrangement links TRBV28 to TRBJ1-2; D may be TRBD1 (5 bases). CDR1 is MDHEN, CDR2 SYDVKM, per germline. V lost 6 bases to trimming and J lost 8 bases, with 16 bases between them. The CDR3 totals 13 residues. The DNA for the CDR3 is TGTGCCAGCAGGTTACCGGGGCCCTGGGGCTACACCTTC. Residues: CASRLPGPWGYTF.

The J gene is TRBJ2-5, the V gene TRBV19; possible D gene TRBD2, 6 bases. The CDR3 is 13 amino acids. Germline V gene lookup returns CDR1 LNHDA and CDR2 SQIVND (reference sequence). The V end lost 6 bases, the J end lost 2 bases, and 10 bases lay between the germline ends. As DNA, the CDR3 is TGTGCCAGTAGGAGGCGGGGACAAGAGACCCAGTACTTC. Amino acid sequence: CASRRRGQETQYF.

This sequence joins TRBV14 and TRBJ2-5, with D possibly TRBD1 on 6 matching bases. The germline gives CDR1 SGHDN, CDR2 FVKESK. Trimming stripped 4 bases from V and 7 bases from J, with 22 bases between. The CDR3 is made up of 16 amino acids. The CDR3 sequence is CASSRSAVGAGGTQYF. The CDR3 bases are TGTGCCAGCAGCCGGTCGGCGGTGGGGGCTGGAGGGACCCAGTACTTC.